This TCR beta chain stems from a study of blood T cells in healthy people across ages (dated by TCRdb to about 2015). Study-level background: In model experiments, roughly one uniquely barcoded TCR beta cDNA molecule per two T cells was captured by template switching. Two additional independent replicas of 1 million unique cDNA reads from the same blood draw were analyzed for two donors (one aged 18 to 29 and one aged 80 or older). The study measured age-related changes in TCR beta repertoire diversity using deep sequencing normalized with unique cDNA molecular identifiers. To avoid experimental bias, donors of different ages were randomly spread across the sequencing lanes. The donors were split into four age groups: young (average 16 years), middle-aged (roughly 40), aged (roughly 68) and long-lived (about 74). Points the paper makes about the study in general: Observed TCR beta diversity per million T cells fell roughly linearly with age, and a significant reduction was already apparent by age around 40. Total diversity estimates from one million sequenced T cells were considered lower bounds and underestimates. Because profiling used bulk unsorted PBMCs, naive and antigen-experienced compartments could not be compared conclusively. Compared with the aged group, the long-lived group had more naive CD4+ T cells, fewer expanded clones and increased TCR diversity, a pattern suggesting age selection. A strong correlation was found between observed TCR beta diversity and the percentage of naive T cells measured by flow cytometry. The CMV infection status of donors was not known, potentially confounding age-related changes in expanded clonotypes.

The roughly 42 donors, aged roughly 6 to 95 years, were systemically healthy Caucasian individuals from Russia. Ten milliliters of peripheral blood were drawn from each donor into EDTA-treated Vacutainer tubes. PBMCs were isolated by Ficoll-Paque density-gradient centrifugation, with at least 6 million obtained per sample. Trizol reagent was used to extract total RNA from PBMCs, with at least 6 micrograms per sample. For every donor, flow cytometry on a PBMC aliquot measured the percentage of naive CD45RAhigh/CD27high T cells. In regard to this clonotype: Its antigen remains undetermined. One base away there is no much larger clone; base qualities are not given.

Including cysteine and phenylalanine, the CDR3 has 14 amino acids. Kept here is only the CDR3 DNA, which spans 42 bases and is read in frame from base 1. The germline V gene yields KGHSH for CDR1 and LQKENI for CDR2. The library was obtained by 5' RACE. Sequencing took place on an Illumina HiSeq 2500. A second PCR of about 6 to 12 cycles was run with a J-beta primer mix and a sample-barcoded 5' primer. A template-switch 5' adaptor carrying 12 random nucleotides introduced a unique molecular identifier onto each TCR beta cDNA molecule. Each sample yielded at least 2.5 million CDR3-containing paired-end reads. First-strand cDNA synthesis was performed from all RNA using the Mint cDNA synthesis kit, with priming by a TRBC-specific oligonucleotide. All cDNA was treated with uracil-DNA glycosylase and then went through a first 18-cycle PCR with the universal primers M1SS and BC2_uni_R. On the study's bioinformatics: For normalization, 1 million high-quality reads, each with a distinct molecular identifier, were randomly selected from each sample. Instead of being binned into consensus sequences, reads with shared molecular identifiers were discarded. CDR3 identification, clonotype clustering and error correction used MiTCR with a Q25 quality threshold and the strictest error-elimination algorithm. A nonparametric unseen species model with Euler transformation was used to estimate lower-bound total TCR beta diversity. TCRdb trimmed the raw reads at Q25, called clones with MiXCR and kept productive beta chains. Here each entry gathers all rows of one CDR3 protein and keeps the most common genes and DNA. What appears here as the V and J calls and clone size reflects TCRdb's work, not the paper's. The sample includes more than 800,000 distinct CDR3 sequences, with around 30% observed a single time. The ten largest clonotypes hold approximately 15% of the sample.

The chain links TRBV18 with TRBJ2-5; the D gene is perhaps TRBD2, from 6 matching bases. The assigned J gene may be wrong: the sequence end matches TRBJ2-7 better. The sequenced sample was blood. The receptor was isolated from a woman of 80 years or more in good health. The sequenced DNA is TGTGCCAGCCCACGGGGGACCGCTTCCTACGAGCAGTACTTC. Its translation reads: CASPRGTASYEQYF.